This paragraph covers one T cell receptor beta chain sequence. This clone came up once. Its antigen remains undetermined. Qualities for individual bases were not recorded, and no much larger clone is one base off. The time point tag for this specimen amounts to: cycle 2 day 1 (C2D1) of nivolumab. Every trial patient had relapsed after autologous stem cell transplantation, and cohorts A, B and C differed in prior brentuximab vedotin exposure. The trial cohort was composed of approximately 60 patients with relapsed/refractory classical Hodgkin lymphoma, for whom complete response, partial response or progressive disease was recorded as best overall response. Single-agent nivolumab was administered to trial patients in the multi-cohort phase II CheckMate 205 trial. An independent review committee assessed best overall response by applying the 2007 International Working Group response criteria. Trial PBMCs were obtained immediately prior to nivolumab initiation (C1D1) and on therapy at cycle 2 day 1 and cycle 4 day 1. Peripheral blood was collected in 8 mL Vacutainer Cell Preparation Tubes, from which PBMCs were isolated by centrifugation and then cryopreserved.

Genomic DNA was isolated using the Qiagen DNeasy kit from unsorted PBMCs as well as from negatively selected CD4+ and CD8+ fractions. TCR beta CDR3 regions were amplified by immunoSEQ multiplex PCR using primers annealing to V and J segments. Amplification bias was minimized using a synthetic immune receptor repertoire, and residual bias was removed computationally after sequencing. Per the source publication's procedure: Repertoire diversity was quantified as the Shannon entropy index using custom Python scripts. Unsorted, CD4+ and CD8+ repertoires were analyzed separately, except in combined analyses where CD4+ and CD8+ sequences were merged in silico. A clone was considered expanded if an increase in frequency of at least 2-fold after treatment relative to C1D1 was found, and a pseudocount of 0.5 was applied to clones undetected at baseline. Clones with 0 or 1 copy at C1D1 were defined as singleton clones, while clones with 2 or more copies were defined as non-singleton clones. By matching protein sequences in sorted samples from the same patient, clones expanded in unsorted samples were annotated as CD4+, CD8+ or unknown. Wilcoxon tests were applied to paired samples to test diversity changes from C1D1 to C4D1. In TCRdb, the immuneACCESS table is reduced to in-frame sequences with V and J assigned. These tables do not hold every clone; where another copy was compared, an unresolved V gene accounts for under half, and the others remain unexplained. The V and J calls and clone size were taken over from that table, and D and trimming were inferred from the DNA. In this sample the table shows 100,000 or so clones, around nine tenths of which occur a single time. The ten most abundant clones make up more than 6.5% of the sample.

This sample stems from a study of PD-1 blockade in classical Hodgkin lymphoma (dated by TCRdb to 2020 to 2021). Context from the whole study: Nivolumab dosing was 3 mg/kg intravenously every 2 weeks, continuing until either disease progression or unacceptable toxicity. A peripheral blood immune signature of response to PD-1 blockade in classical Hodgkin lymphoma was defined using TCR beta sequencing and CyTOF. What the study reported, not specific to this receptor: Baseline TCR diversity was reported to be lower in newly diagnosed patients than in healthy donors, and even lower in relapsed/refractory patients. A significant rise by C4D1 was seen in CD4+ but not CD8+ TCR diversity (p=0.0027 vs p=0.16), with the rise being most apparent in complete responders (p=0.02). The study covered only a single clinical trial cohort, and the causes of the repertoire differences, possibly disease activity or prior therapy, were still not defined. Among trial patients, those achieving complete response had baseline diversity similar to that of newly diagnosed patients, while diversity was significantly lower in partial responders and progressors. Lower diversity was seen in patients whose nivolumab began less than 1 year after ASCT, and these patients were left out of later analyses so that immune reconstitution would not confound the results.

Taken from the germline V gene, the CDR1 and CDR2 loops are SGHTA and FQGNSA. A distance of 15 bases separates the germline ends of V and J, which lose 5 bases and 1 base respectively. The CDR3, from cysteine to phenylalanine, totals 16 residues. Solely the CDR3 DNA is kept, with 48 bases framed from the first base. The sequencing here drew on peripheral blood mononuclear cells (PBMCs), taken before the second cycle of nivolumab. The source of this sequence is a human donor with classical Hodgkin lymphoma. The chain joins TRBV7-2 to TRBJ1-5, with an unclear D gene assignment. The nucleotide sequence is TGTGCCAGCAGCAGAATGTCGGATGGGAGCAATCAGCCCCAGCATTTT. Translation gives CASSRMSDGSNQPQHF.